This TCR beta chain is drawn from a study of T cell repertoires in ileal Crohn's disease. Background on the study: Thiopurines (around 10) or anti-TNF agents (roughly 17) were given postoperatively to about half. The M0 sample came from the inflamed ileal portion of the resected specimen.

V lost 3 bases and J 0 bases, leaving 7 bases between the germline ends. The CDR3 covers 15 residues. Germline assignment: CDR1 SGHRS and CDR2 YFSETQ. The method was immunoSEQ multiplex PCR; TCRdb's version includes in-frame clones alone and lacks a portion of them. The top ten hold 7.1% of the sample, which has some 16,000 clones, roughly 90% seen once. Regarding the study as a whole: Mucosal expansions were suggested to be mainly CD8 T cells. All patients with clonality above 26.8% had endoscopic recurrence.

Time point given: inflamed ileum from the surgical specimen. Points on this clone: Its antigen is unidentified.

The receptor was isolated from an adult with Crohn's disease. V gene TRBV5-1 combines with J gene TRBJ2-6; weak D call: TRBD1 (5 bases). Specimen: ileal tissue. DNA of the CDR3: TGCGCCAGCAGCTACAGGACCTCTGGGGCCAACGTCCTGACTTTC. Translation: CASSYRTSGANVLTF.